The 8 T cell receptor beta chains reported below all come from one sample, sequenced in a study of blood T cell repertoires in COVID-19. Only in-frame clones appear in the TCRdb table, and some are missing; sequencing was by immunoSEQ multiplex PCR. The table includes about 190,000 clones, approximately 88% detected once. Sequencing used PBMCs or T cells enriched from blood (not recorded which). These receptors were collected from a woman aged 30 to 39 who had recovered from COVID-19.

The chain links TRBV9 to TRBJ1-2, with D possibly TRBD1 on 6 matching bases. Looked up from germline, CDR1 is SGDLS and CDR2 is YYNGEE. With 3 bases removed from V and 5 bases from J, the gap between germline ends came to 17 bases. CDR3 length: 15 residues. In DNA form, the CDR3 reads TGTGCCAGCAGCGCACACCCAGGGCAGGGGTATGGCTACACCTTC. Translation gives CASSAHPGQGYGYTF.

This chain links TRBV28 with TRBJ1-4; 8 nucleotides line up with TRBD1. Trimming removed 8 bases from V and 4 bases from J; junction bases left unmatched: 6. There are 14 residues in the CDR3. Germline V gene data show CDR1 as MDHEN and CDR2 as SYDVKM. The CDR3 coding sequence is TGTGCCAGCTATCCGGGACAGGATAATGAAAAACTGTTTTTT. Translating it yields CASYPGQDNEKLFF.

This chain connects TRBV6-5 to TRBJ1-4, with 7 bases fitting TRBD1. CDR3 length: 13 residues. Germline V CDR1 and CDR2: MNHEY, SVGAGI. V was pared by 6 bases and J by 10 bases, with 8 bases of the junction left unmatched. CDR3: CASRRGTALKLFF. The CDR3 nucleotides are TGTGCCAGCAGGCGAGGGACAGCGCTAAAACTGTTTTTT.

The gene calls are TRBV27 and TRBJ1-2; 10 positions match TRBD1. Germline CDR1 MNHEY, CDR2 SMNVEV (reference sequence). The CDR3 covers 15 residues. Losses at the gene ends were 2 bases for V and 4 bases for J; bases not matched to a gene: 4. CDR3 DNA sequence: TGTGCCAGCAGTTTAAGGACAGGGGGGGTCTATGGCTACACCTTC. Its protein product is CASSLRTGGVYGYTF.

This chain uses TRBV7-8 with TRBJ1-1; D not resolved. The CDR3 is made up of 15 amino acids. Germline-derived CDR1 and CDR2 are SGHVS and FQNEAQ. Trimming removed 2 bases at V and 1 base at J, with 11 bases between. Written as DNA, the CDR3 is TGTGCCAGCAGCTTACGTCTGGGCTCGAACACTGAAGCTTTCTTT. Its translation: CASSLRLGSNTEAFF. Filled out from reference TRBV7-8 and TRBJ1-1, the complete variable domain reads GAGVSQSPRYKVAKRGQDVALRCDPISGHVSLFWYQQALGQGPEFLTYFQNEAQLDKSGLPSDRFFAERPEGSVSTLKIQRTQQEDSAVYLCASSLRLGSNTEAFFGQGTRLTVV.

The chain employs TRBV27 and TRBJ2-2; possible D gene TRBD1, 5 bases. Germline V gene sequence: CDR1 MNHEY, CDR2 SMNVEV (reference sequence). V lost 1 base and J lost 1, with 10 bases in between. The CDR3 contains 16 residues. CDR3 sequence (DNA): TGTGCCAGCAGTTTATGGGGCCTGATGAACACCGGGGAGCTGTTTTTT. Residues: CASSLWGLMNTGELFF.

The chain employs TRBV9 and TRBJ2-1, with D possibly being TRBD2 (5 bases). Germline assignment: CDR1 SGDLS and CDR2 YYNGEE. The CDR3 runs to 14 residues. Deletions cut 0 bases from V and 7 bases from J, with 11 bases between. The CDR3, as DNA: TGTGCCAGCAGCGTAGGGGGAGCTCAAAATGAGCAGTTCTTC. The encoded protein is CASSVGGAQNEQFF.

The chain joins TRBV6-5 to TRBJ1-5; D is unclear. Looked up from germline, CDR1 is MNHEY and CDR2 is SVGAGI. Deletions cut 0 bases from V and 2 bases from J, with 11 bases between. The CDR3 length is 16 residues. This CDR3 reads CASSYSRSQGNQPQHF. CDR3 DNA sequence: TGTGCCAGCAGTTACTCCAGGTCCCAGGGCAATCAGCCCCAGCATTTT.